A selection of T cell receptor beta chains follows, all from one sample in a study of shared clonotypes between healthy human individuals. Here immunoSEQ multiplex PCR was the method, and the copy in TCRdb shows in-frame clones only, minus some. The table has more than 2 million clones, approximately 95% seen once. The sequenced sample was naive CD4+ T cells sorted from blood. Receptors originate from a man between 18 and 35 years old in good health. The CDR3 runs from the conserved cysteine through the conserved F or W. The D gene is left open where the match is weak.

TRBJ1-1 TRBV19 TRBD1 CASKQGVVTEAFF TGTGCCAGTAAACAGGGGGTGGTGACTGAAGCTTTCTTT
TRBJ2-1 TRBV27 . CASSLRRGNEQFF TGTGCCAGCAGTTTACGTCGAGGCAATGAGCAGTTCTTC
TRBJ2-3 TRBV19 TRBD1 CASSKGTGHTDTQYF TGTGCCAGTAGTAAAGGGACAGGTCACACAGATACGCAGTATTTT
TRBJ2-3 TRBV6-5 . CASSGVKRGTDTQYF TGTGCCAGCAGTGGCGTCAAGCGGGGCACAGATACGCAGTATTTT
TRBJ1-2 TRBV6-1 TRBD1 CATRGFQNGYTF TGTGCCACCAGGGGGTTCCAGAATGGCTACACCTTC
TRBJ1-5 TRBV19 . CASSIRGRDYSNQPQHF TGTGCCAGTAGTATCCGTGGCAGAGATTATAGCAATCAGCCCCAGCATTTT
TRBJ2-1 TRBV27 TRBD2 CASSSPRTSGGNEQFF TGTGCCAGCAGTTCCCCGAGGACTAGCGGGGGGAATGAGCAGTTCTTC
TRBJ2-6 TRBV7-7 . CASSCSSVPQSRANVLTF TGTGCCAGCAGCTGCAGTTCAGTGCCACAAAGTCGGGCCAACGTCCTGACTTTC
TRBJ2-3 TRBV2 . CASRFTTSTDTQYF TGTGCCAGCAGGTTCACTACTAGCACAGATACGCAGTATTTT
TRBJ1-6 TRBV7-8 . CASSFMENSPLHF TGTGCCAGCAGCTTCATGGAGAATTCACCCCTCCACTTT
TRBJ1-2 TRBV11-2 . CASSDRGSGTF TGTGCCAGCAGCGACCGAGGGTCTGGGACCTTC
TRBJ2-1 TRBV7-2 . CASSLGRREEQFF TGTGCCAGCAGCTTAGGGAGGAGAGAGGAGCAGTTCTTC
TRBJ2-2 TRBV2 TRBD2 CASTGLAGVNTGELFF TGTGCCAGTACGGGACTAGCGGGAGTCAACACCGGGGAGCTGTTTTTT
TRBJ2-1 TRBV11-2 TRBD2 CASSLYSGGAYNEQFF TGTGCCAGCAGCCTTTATAGCGGGGGGGCTTACAATGAGCAGTTCTTC
TRBJ1-6 TRBV9 TRBD1 CASSAETGSKNSPLHF TGTGCCAGCAGCGCAGAGACAGGGAGTAAAAATTCACCCCTCCACTTT
TRBJ2-3 TRBV9 TRBD2 CASSTTLAGSTDTQYF TGTGCCAGCAGCACGACACTAGCGGGCAGCACAGATACGCAGTATTTT
TRBJ1-4 TRBV2 . CATRWFGVPNEKLFF TGTGCCACCAGATGGTTCGGGGTACCTAATGAAAAACTGTTTTTT
TRBJ2-5 TRBV5-6 . CASSSQGGETQYF TGTGCCAGCAGCTCACAGGGTGGAGAGACCCAGTACTTC
TRBJ1-1 TRBV11-2 . CASSLVGENTEAFF TGTGCCAGCAGCTTAGTGGGGGAGAACACTGAAGCTTTCTTT
TRBJ2-2 TRBV18 TRBD2 CASSPWGAGRTGELFF TGTGCCAGCTCACCATGGGGAGCGGGGCGCACCGGGGAGCTGTTTTTT
TRBJ2-6 TRBV29-1 TRBD1 CSVDRGQGGANVLTF TGCAGCGTCGACCGCGGACAGGGTGGGGCCAACGTCCTGACTTTC
TRBJ1-5 TRBV7-8 TRBD1 CASSLAGTGTQPQHF TGTGCCAGCAGCTTAGCGGGGACAGGGACTCAGCCCCAGCATTTT
TRBJ1-3 TRBV30 TRBD1 CAWSPLGQGFSGNTIYF TGTGCCTGGAGTCCCCTAGGACAGGGCTTCTCTGGAAACACCATATATTTT
TRBJ2-2 TRBV5-4 TRBD1 CASSLVDRGLTGELFF TGTGCCAGCAGCTTGGTTGACAGGGGGCTTACCGGGGAGCTGTTTTTT